These 15 T cell receptor beta chains were all obtained from the same sample, sequenced in a study of T cells after yellow fever vaccination. TCRdb itself ran the 5' RACE reads through MiXCR, one entry per CDR3 protein. The sample records roughly 310,000 distinct CDR3 sequences, 7.5% to 9% being singletons. The sequencing here drew on PBMCs, taken on the day of the first yellow fever vaccination. Source of these receptors: a man aged 18 to 30 who received the YFV17D yellow fever vaccine.

This sequence joins TRBV3-1 and TRBJ1-2; TRBD1 might be the D (5 bases). This CDR3 region has 15 residues. Trimming removed 0 bases at V and 4 bases at J, with 12 bases between. Germline CDR1 LGHDT, CDR2 YNNKEL (reference sequence). Here the CDR3 reads CASSQEGREGYGYTF. The CDR3, as DNA: TGTGCCAGCAGCCAAGAAGGCAGGGAGGGCTATGGCTACACCTTC.

This clonotype was seen a handful of times. The chain recombines TRBV5-1 with TRBJ2-2; D unresolved. The V gene's germline CDR1 is SGHRS and CDR2 YFSETQ. CDR3 length equals 13 residues. V lost 0 bases to trimming and J lost 7 bases, with 7 bases between them. The CDR3 coding sequence is TGCGCCAGCAGCTTGGCCTCAGGCGGGGAGCTGTTTTTT. As protein: CASSLASGGELFF.

This clonotype was seen more than once but under ten times. The chain is built from TRBV20-1 and TRBJ2-7; 10 positions agree with TRBD2. Germline CDR1 reads DFQATT; CDR2 reads SNEGSKA (reference sequence). V trimming: 3 bases; J trimming: 0 bases; junction bases outside the gene matches: 2. This CDR3 has 14 residues. This CDR3 reads CSASPSGSSYEQYV. The CDR3 coding sequence is TGCAGTGCTAGCCCTAGCGGGAGCTCCTACGAGCAGTACGTC.

This clonotype has a handful of counts. The chain employs TRBV7-6 and TRBJ2-6; D might be TRBD2 (5 bases). V was shortened by 2 bases and J by 0 bases, with 14 bases between the two germline ends. The CDR3 consists of 18 residues. Germline V CDR1 and CDR2: SGHVS, FNYEAQ. In DNA form, the CDR3 reads TGTGCCAGCAGCTTAAGTTCGAGAGGGAACTCTGGGGCCAACGTCCTGACTTTC. Its protein product is CASSLSSRGNSGANVLTF.

This clonotype was seen repeatedly, ten times or more. The rearrangement uses TRBV9 and TRBJ2-5; possibly TRBD1 for D (5 bases). V dropped 4 bases and J dropped 4 bases, with 14 bases sitting between them. CDR3 length equals 14 residues. Germline CDR1 SGDLS, CDR2 YYNGEE. The CDR3 DNA is TGTGCCAGCAGCCCCCGGACACGGACAGAGACCCAGTACTTC. As protein: CASSPRTRTETQYF.

The chain couples TRBV6-2 or TRBV6-3 to TRBJ1-2; D gene ambiguous. Trimming shortened V by 6 bases and J by 7 bases, and 15 bases separated the two germline ends. CDR1 is MNHEY and CDR2 is SVGEGT in the germline V gene. The CDR3 contains 13 residues. As DNA, the CDR3 is TGTGCCAGCAGGCGCGACGGATTGGGTGGCTACACCTTC. Amino acid sequence: CASRRDGLGGYTF.

This clonotype was detected only a few times. The J gene is TRBJ2-1, the V gene TRBV9, with TRBD2 identical over 7 bases. Germline-derived CDR1 and CDR2 are SGDLS and YYNGEE. There are 16 residues in the CDR3. V gave up 1 base and J gave up 2 bases; unmatched junction bases: 6. The CDR3, as DNA: TGTGCCAGCAGCGTATCGGGCGGGGGAACCTACAATGAGCAGTTCTTC. Its translation is CASSVSGGGTYNEQFF.

This clonotype showed up many times. The chain has TRBV7-2 and TRBJ2-3, with TRBD2 matching 13 bases. The germline gives CDR1 SGHTA, CDR2 FQGNSA. Trimming cost V 5 bases and J 6 bases; bases outside gene matches: 11. The CDR3 spans 17 residues. The CDR3 is CASSHPGLAGNGDTQYF. The CDR3 DNA reads TGTGCCAGCAGCCACCCGGGACTAGCGGGGAACGGGGATACGCAGTATTTT.

This chain links TRBV20-1 with TRBJ2-3, with D hard to call. V lost 3 bases and J 0 bases, leaving 7 bases between the germline ends. Germline loops: CDR1 DFQATT, CDR2 SNEGSKA (reference sequence). The CDR3 is 13 amino acids. CDR3 in amino acids: CSARAVSTDTQYF. In DNA form, the CDR3 reads TGCAGTGCTAGGGCAGTTAGCACAGATACGCAGTATTTT.

This chain links TRBV2 with TRBJ2-1; the match to TRBD1 covers 8 bases. CDR3 size: 15 residues. V shed 4 bases, J shed 4 bases, and the junction held 6 bases outside the gene matches. The germline V gene encodes CDR1 SNHLY and CDR2 FYNNEI. The CDR3 coding sequence is TGTGCCAGCAGTGTTCAGGGGGCGATGTACAATGAGCAGTTCTTC. Translating gives CASSVQGAMYNEQFF.

A few counts support this clonotype. The CDR3 bases are TGTGCCACCAGCAGAGATTCCTCCAGGGACCAAGAGACCCAGTACTTC. Its translation: CATSRDSSRDQETQYF. The genes are TRBV15 and TRBJ2-5, with D possibly matching TRBD1 (5 bases). V lost 0 bases, J lost 0 bases, and 11 bases lay in between. Germline lookup yields CDR1 LNHNV and CDR2 YYDKDF (reference sequence). The CDR3 runs 16 residues.

This clonotype was seen more than once but under ten times. The V gene is TRBV6-5, the J gene TRBJ1-2; D remains ambiguous. Trimming pared 4 bases from V and 6 bases from J, leaving 9 bases between. CDR1 MNHEY and CDR2 SVGAGI come from the germline V gene. The CDR3 runs to 12 residues. CDR3 loop: CASSSPGDGYTF. For the CDR3, the DNA is TGTGCCAGCAGTTCCCCTGGAGATGGCTACACCTTC.

This clonotype has a count of ten or more. The chain uses TRBV11-2 and TRBJ1-4; 7 positions agree with TRBD1. The CDR3 is made up of 14 amino acids. Trimming at V came to 5 bases and at J to 6 bases, leaving 6 bases not matched to a gene. CDR1 and CDR2 (germline): SGHAT, FQNNGV. The CDR3 spells CASSRRGRDEKLFF. In DNA, the CDR3 is TGTGCCAGCAGCCGAAGGGGGCGGGATGAAAAACTGTTTTTT.

This clonotype has a handful of counts. The V and J genes are TRBV4-2 and TRBJ2-3; TRBD2 aligns across 8 bases. Trimming removed 4 bases from V and 6 bases from J; junction bases left unmatched: 12. Germline loops: CDR1 LGHNA, CDR2 YNFKEQ. The CDR3 has 16 amino acids. CDR3: CASSLLGSGGGDTQYF. The CDR3 region has the DNA TGTGCCAGCAGCCTTCTAGGGAGCGGGGGAGGGGATACGCAGTATTTT.

The V gene is TRBV6-1, the J gene TRBJ2-1; unclear D gene. CDR3 size: 13 residues. V gave up 7 bases and J gave up 7 bases, with 14 bases separating them. Germline CDR1 and CDR2: MNHNS and SASEGT. CDR3 residues: CASTRDQRNEQFF. The CDR3 bases are TGTGCCAGCACCCGCGACCAGAGGAATGAGCAGTTCTTC.